This TCR beta chain was identified during a study of CD8+CD57+ T cells in acquired aplastic anemia. TCR beta VDJ and CDR3 profiling used genomic DNA as template. Via MiXCR, TCRdb re-called the reads, giving one row per CDR3 protein. The table has 250,000 to 350,000 distinct CDR3 sequences, around three fifths seen once. The patients chosen for sequencing had shown expansion of CD8+CD57+ cells (detected by flow cytometry). Deletions cut 3 bases from V and 3 bases from J, with 14 bases between. The CDR3 has 14 residues. Germline CDR1 reads DFQATT; CDR2 reads SNEGSKA (reference sequence). The J gene is TRBJ1-1, the V gene TRBV20-1, with no clear D. This sequence was found in a human donor with aplastic anemia. Source material: sorted CD4+, CD8+, or CD8+CD57+ T cells (not recorded which) from PBMCs. In nucleotides, the CDR3 is TGCAGTGCTAGGGAGGGAAGGGTAGACACTGAAGCTTTCTTT. Amino acid sequence: CSAREGRVDTEAFF.